A selection of T cell receptor beta chains follows, all from one sample in a study of human T cells and chemical hapten exposure. TCRdb reprocessed the RACE reads with MiXCR, giving one entry per CDR3 protein. The sample consists of approximately 50,000 distinct CDR3 sequences, about 10% of them appearing once. The sample was whole blood, taken in connection with sensitization to the hapten diphenylcyclopropenone (DPC). These receptors were collected from a woman aged 35 to 49 with alopecia areata. Some clones in this sample may be carry-over from other donors' samples. Both conserved end residues are part of each CDR3. Each record gives: V gene, D gene, J gene, CDR3 length, clone size, CDR3 DNA, CDR3 protein. The D gene is left open where the match is weak. Clone size is given for some rows only: seen once, a few or many times, or a class if the clone is expanded.

V: TRBV12-3/TRBV12-4; D: TRBD2; J: TRBJ2-1; length: 16; size: .; DNA: TGTGCCAGCAGTTCTCCTTTGGGGGGGTCGTACAATGAGCAGTTCTTC; CDR3: CASSSPLGGSYNEQFF
V: TRBV7-2; D: .; J: TRBJ2-5; length: 14; size: many; DNA: TGTGCCAGCAGCGGTAACAGGGAGCTAGAGACCCAGTACTTC; CDR3: CASSGNRELETQYF
V: TRBV28; D: .; J: TRBJ1-2; length: 12; size: few; DNA: TGTGCCAGCAGCATCCCGTGGTATGGCTACACCTTC; CDR3: CASSIPWYGYTF
V: TRBV27; D: .; J: TRBJ2-7; length: 13; size: few; DNA: TGTGCCAGCAGTTCCCACTTAGGGGGGGAGCAGTACTTC; CDR3: CASSSHLGGEQYF
V: TRBV6-2/TRBV6-3; D: .; J: TRBJ1-5; length: 15; size: large; DNA: TGTGCCAGCAGTTGGGTCAGGGGAAGCAATCAGCCCCAGCATTTT; CDR3: CASSWVRGSNQPQHF
V: TRBV5-1; D: .; J: TRBJ1-2; length: 12; size: few; DNA: TGCGCCAGCAGCTTGGACGCCCGGGGCTACACCTTC; CDR3: CASSLDARGYTF
V: TRBV20-1; D: .; J: TRBJ1-5; length: 15; size: .; DNA: TGCAGTGCTAGAAGGACAACTTATAGCAATCAGCCCCAGCATTTT; CDR3: CSARRTTYSNQPQHF
V: TRBV18; D: TRBD1; J: TRBJ1-1; length: 14; size: many; DNA: TGTGCCAGCTCGGGAGAGGGACAGACCACTGAAGCTTTCTTT; CDR3: CASSGEGQTTEAFF
V: TRBV7-2; D: TRBD1; J: TRBJ2-7; length: 15; size: many; DNA: TGTGCCAGCAGCCTGGACAGGGGGCCTCCCTACGAGCAGTACTTC; CDR3: CASSLDRGPPYEQYF
V: TRBV6-1; D: .; J: TRBJ1-1; length: 13; size: few; DNA: TGTGCCAGCAGTGTGAAGGGAAACACTGAAGCTTTCTTT; CDR3: CASSVKGNTEAFF
V: TRBV6-5; D: .; J: TRBJ1-6; length: 15; size: .; DNA: TGTGCCAGCAGTTATCGCCAACAGGGTAATTCACCCCTCCACTTT; CDR3: CASSYRQQGNSPLHF
V: TRBV7-7; D: TRBD1; J: TRBJ2-2; length: 18; size: few; DNA: TGTGCTAGCAGCTTATTCCCCGGGACAGGGGGCTTCACCGGGGAGCTGTTTTTT; CDR3: CASSLFPGTGGFTGELFF
V: TRBV30; D: TRBD1; J: TRBJ1-2; length: 15; size: many; DNA: TGTGCCTGGATCCGCAGGGGGTATGCTAACTATGGCTACACCTTC; CDR3: CAWIRRGYANYGYTF
V: TRBV6-6; D: .; J: TRBJ1-1; length: 17; size: .; DNA: TGTGCCAGCAGTCGGTACAGGGAACTGGGAATGAACACTGAAGCTTTCTTT; CDR3: CASSRYRELGMNTEAFF
V: TRBV6-2/TRBV6-3; D: .; J: TRBJ1-1; length: 12; size: .; DNA: TGTGCCAGCAGTTACTCAGTAACTGAAGCTTTCTTT; CDR3: CASSYSVTEAFF
V: TRBV29-1; D: .; J: TRBJ2-3; length: 11; size: many; DNA: TGCAGCGTTGAGGGGAGGAATACGCAGTATTTT; CDR3: CSVEGRNTQYF
V: TRBV7-2; D: .; J: TRBJ2-7; length: 15; size: .; DNA: TGTGCCAGCAGCTTAGCCGTGGGACCCGGCCGCGAGCAGTACTTC; CDR3: CASSLAVGPGREQYF
V: TRBV13; D: .; J: TRBJ2-1; length: 15; size: many; DNA: TGTGCCAGCAGAGCAGCGGGCAGGGGTTTCTATGAGCAGTTCTTC; CDR3: CASRAAGRGFYEQFF
V: TRBV9; D: TRBD1; J: TRBJ1-1; length: 14; size: few; DNA: TGTGCCAGCAGCGCCCAGGGGGCAGCCACTGAAGCTTTCTTT; CDR3: CASSAQGAATEAFF
V: TRBV7-2; D: .; J: TRBJ2-5; length: 13; size: few; DNA: TGTGCCAGCAGCTTTTACAGGCAAGAGACCCAGTACTTC; CDR3: CASSFYRQETQYF
V: TRBV11-1; D: .; J: TRBJ2-2; length: 16; size: .; DNA: TGTGCCAGCAGCTTACTACTTGTCGCGAACACCGGGGAGCTGTTTTTT; CDR3: CASSLLLVANTGELFF
V: TRBV6-2/TRBV6-3; D: .; J: TRBJ1-1; length: 15; size: many; DNA: TGTGCCAGCAGTTCCGCTGTCTGGGGCGGCACTGAAGCTTTCTTT; CDR3: CASSSAVWGGTEAFF
V: TRBV29-1; D: .; J: TRBJ2-7; length: 14; size: .; DNA: TGCAGCGCCAGGGGGGGGGCGGTGACCTACGAGCAGTACTTC; CDR3: CSARGGAVTYEQYF
V: TRBV20-1; D: .; J: TRBJ1-6; length: 14; size: many; DNA: TGCAGTGCCAGACGACAGGCCCAGGGTTCACCCCTCCACTTT; CDR3: CSARRQAQGSPLHF
V: TRBV6-4; D: TRBD2; J: TRBJ2-1; length: 16; size: few; DNA: TGTGCCAGCAGTGACTCGGGAGCGGGGGGAAGTGGTGAGCAGTTCTTC; CDR3: CASSDSGAGGSGEQFF
V: TRBV10-3; D: .; J: TRBJ1-6; length: 15; size: many; DNA: TGTGCCATCAGTGAGTCTCAGGGCCATAATTCACCCCTCCACTTT; CDR3: CAISESQGHNSPLHF
V: TRBV7-3; D: .; J: TRBJ2-3; length: 17; size: few; DNA: TGTGCCAGCAGCTACGGACGGGGGGCAGGGTACACAGATACGCAGTATTTT; CDR3: CASSYGRGAGYTDTQYF
V: TRBV20-1; D: .; J: TRBJ2-6; length: 12; size: many; DNA: TGCAGTGCTAGAGCTGGGGCCAACGTCCTGACTTTC; CDR3: CSARAGANVLTF
V: TRBV20-1; D: .; J: TRBJ1-5; length: 14; size: .; DNA: TGCAGTGCTAGCACACAGGGATTCGGACAGCCCCAGCATTTT; CDR3: CSASTQGFGQPQHF
V: TRBV12-3/TRBV12-4; D: .; J: TRBJ1-5; length: 16; size: many; DNA: TGTGCCAGCAGTGGCCCGTGGGTAGGGGGCAATCAGCCCCAGCATTTT; CDR3: CASSGPWVGGNQPQHF
V: TRBV20-1; D: TRBD2; J: TRBJ2-4; length: 15; size: many; DNA: TGCAGTGTTCCGGGACTAGCGGATGCCAAAAACATTCAGTACTTC; CDR3: CSVPGLADAKNIQYF
V: TRBV29-1; D: TRBD2; J: TRBJ2-4; length: 13; size: .; DNA: TGCAGCGTTTACCGGGAGGGCAAAAACATTCAGTACTTC; CDR3: CSVYREGKNIQYF
V: TRBV9; D: .; J: TRBJ2-1; length: 13; size: .; DNA: TGTGCCAGCAGCCCTCCCGGGGATGGGGCGCAGTTCTTC; CDR3: CASSPPGDGAQFF
V: TRBV12-3/TRBV12-4; D: TRBD2; J: TRBJ2-1; length: 14; size: few; DNA: TGTGCCAGCAGTTTCAGCGGGAGGGGGGATGAGCAGTTCTTC; CDR3: CASSFSGRGDEQFF
V: TRBV5-1; D: TRBD1; J: TRBJ1-4; length: 16; size: .; DNA: TGCGCCAGCAGCTTGGCCGGGACAGGGCTTAATGAAAAACTGTTTTTT; CDR3: CASSLAGTGLNEKLFF
V: TRBV29-1; D: .; J: TRBJ1-4; length: 14; size: many; DNA: TGCAGCGTTAGATGGACAGACGGTGGCGAAAAACTGTTTTTT; CDR3: CSVRWTDGGEKLFF
V: TRBV6-5; D: .; J: TRBJ2-7; length: 15; size: .; DNA: TGTGCCAGCAGCCAACGACGGGGGCGCCCCGGCGAGCAGTACTTC; CDR3: CASSQRRGRPGEQYF
V: TRBV7-2; D: .; J: TRBJ1-1; length: 15; size: many; DNA: TGTGCCAGCAGCTTAGGTCCAGGGCCGAACACTGAAGCTTTCTTT; CDR3: CASSLGPGPNTEAFF
V: TRBV19; D: TRBD1; J: TRBJ2-7; length: 16; size: many; DNA: TGTGCCAGTAGTAAAACACGGACAGGGGGCGAGTACGAGCAGTACTTC; CDR3: CASSKTRTGGEYEQYF
V: TRBV7-2; D: .; J: TRBJ2-6; length: 14; size: .; DNA: TGTGCCAGCGGTGGGGGCTCTGGGGCCAACGTCCTGACTTTC; CDR3: CASGGGSGANVLTF
V: TRBV2; D: .; J: TRBJ1-1; length: 15; size: many; DNA: TGTGCCAGCAGTGAACTCTTACAGGGTGGAACTGAAGCTTTCTTT; CDR3: CASSELLQGGTEAFF
V: TRBV12-3/TRBV12-4; D: TRBD2; J: TRBJ2-2; length: 16; size: .; DNA: TGTGCCAGCAGCCACCGCGGGGGGCTATACACCGGGGAGCTGTTTTTT; CDR3: CASSHRGGLYTGELFF
V: TRBV2; D: TRBD1; J: TRBJ2-1; length: 15; size: many; DNA: TGTGCCAGCAGTGCGGGACAGGGGGCTCGGAATGAGCAGTTCTTC; CDR3: CASSAGQGARNEQFF
V: TRBV12-3/TRBV12-4; D: .; J: TRBJ1-2; length: 13; size: many; DNA: TGTGCCAGCAGTGTGGGGGAGACGGATGGCTACACCTTC; CDR3: CASSVGETDGYTF
V: TRBV7-9; D: .; J: TRBJ2-3; length: 15; size: .; DNA: TGTGCCAGCAGCCCGATGTGGACGGGCACAGATACGCAGTATTTT; CDR3: CASSPMWTGTDTQYF
V: TRBV7-2; D: .; J: TRBJ1-1; length: 14; size: .; DNA: TGTGCCAGCAGCTTATATGGGCAGAACACTGAAGCTTTCTTT; CDR3: CASSLYGQNTEAFF
V: TRBV6-2/TRBV6-3; D: .; J: TRBJ1-1; length: 14; size: .; DNA: TGTGCCAGCAGTTCCCCGACAGTGAACACTGAAGCTTTCTTT; CDR3: CASSSPTVNTEAFF
V: TRBV7-6; D: .; J: TRBJ2-2; length: 14; size: many; DNA: TGTGCCAGCAGCTCAGCAGGGAGCACCGGGGAGCTGTTTTTT; CDR3: CASSSAGSTGELFF
V: TRBV18; D: .; J: TRBJ2-3; length: 13; size: .; DNA: TGTGCCAGCGCAACTCCAGCCACAGATACGCAGTATTTT; CDR3: CASATPATDTQYF
V: TRBV28; D: TRBD2; J: TRBJ2-1; length: 16; size: many; DNA: TGTGCCAGCAGTTACCCTCTTGTCGGGAGGGCCAATGAGCAGTTCTTC; CDR3: CASSYPLVGRANEQFF
V: TRBV28; D: TRBD1; J: TRBJ2-7; length: 17; size: few; DNA: TGTGCCAGCAAGCGAGGGTACTTCCGGGACAGCTCCTACGAGCAGTACTTC; CDR3: CASKRGYFRDSSYEQYF
V: TRBV19; D: TRBD1; J: TRBJ1-2; length: 15; size: .; DNA: TGTGCCAGTAGTAGCCGGGACAGGGGCTTTTATGGCTACACCTTC; CDR3: CASSSRDRGFYGYTF
V: TRBV7-6; D: TRBD1; J: TRBJ1-1; length: 15; size: few; DNA: TGTGCCAGCAGCTTATCGCGCAGGGGGCATCCTGAAGCTTTCTTT; CDR3: CASSLSRRGHPEAFF
V: TRBV11-2; D: TRBD2; J: TRBJ2-1; length: 14; size: many; DNA: TGTGCCAGCAGCTTAGAAGGACTAGCCAATGAGCAGTTCTTC; CDR3: CASSLEGLANEQFF
V: TRBV7-9; D: .; J: TRBJ2-7; length: 14; size: few; DNA: TGTGCCAGCAGCCCAACAGGGTCCCCCCACGAGCAGTACTTC; CDR3: CASSPTGSPHEQYF